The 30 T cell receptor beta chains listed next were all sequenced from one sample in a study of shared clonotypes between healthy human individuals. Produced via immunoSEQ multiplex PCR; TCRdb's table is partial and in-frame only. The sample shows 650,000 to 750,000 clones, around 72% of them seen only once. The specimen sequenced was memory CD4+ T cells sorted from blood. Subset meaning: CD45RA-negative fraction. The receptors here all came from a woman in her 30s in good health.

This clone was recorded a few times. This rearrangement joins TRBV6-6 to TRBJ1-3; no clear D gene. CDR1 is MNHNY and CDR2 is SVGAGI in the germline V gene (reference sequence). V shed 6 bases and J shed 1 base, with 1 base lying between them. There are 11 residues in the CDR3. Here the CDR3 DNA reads TGTGCCAGCAGGTCTGGAAACACCATATATTTT. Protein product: CASRSGNTIYF.

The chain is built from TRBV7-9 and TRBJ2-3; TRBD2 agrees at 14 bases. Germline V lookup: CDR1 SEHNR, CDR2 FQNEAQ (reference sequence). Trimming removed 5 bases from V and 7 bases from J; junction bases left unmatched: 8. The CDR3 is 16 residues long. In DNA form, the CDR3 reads TGTGCCAGCAGCATGACTAGCGGGAGGGCCTGGAATACGCAGTATTTT. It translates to CASSMTSGRAWNTQYF.

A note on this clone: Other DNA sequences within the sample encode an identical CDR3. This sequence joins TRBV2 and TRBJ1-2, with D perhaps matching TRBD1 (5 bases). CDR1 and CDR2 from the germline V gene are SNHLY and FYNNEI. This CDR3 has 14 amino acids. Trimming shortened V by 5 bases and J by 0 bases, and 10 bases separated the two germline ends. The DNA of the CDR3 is TGTGCCAGCAGTCAAAGGGGAGCTAACTATGGCTACACCTTC. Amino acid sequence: CASSQRGANYGYTF.

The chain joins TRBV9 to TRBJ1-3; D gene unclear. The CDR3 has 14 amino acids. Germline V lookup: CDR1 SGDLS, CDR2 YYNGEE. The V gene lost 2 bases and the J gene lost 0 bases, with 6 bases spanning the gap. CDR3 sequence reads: CASSVMSSGNTIYF. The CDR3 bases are TGTGCCAGCAGCGTGATGAGCTCTGGAAACACCATATATTTT.

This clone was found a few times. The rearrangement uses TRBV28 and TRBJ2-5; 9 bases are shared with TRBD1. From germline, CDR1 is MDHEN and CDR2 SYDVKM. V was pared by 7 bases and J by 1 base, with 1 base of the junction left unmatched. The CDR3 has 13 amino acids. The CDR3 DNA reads TGTGCCAGCAAGGACAGGGGCCAAGAGACCCAGTACTTC. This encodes CASKDRGQETQYF. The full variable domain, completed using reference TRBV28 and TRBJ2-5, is DVKVTQSSRYLVKRTGEKVFLECVQDMDHENMFWYRQDPGLGLRLIYFSYDVKMKEKGDIPEGYSVSREKKERFSLILESASTNQTSMYLCASKDRGQETQYFGPGTRLLVL.

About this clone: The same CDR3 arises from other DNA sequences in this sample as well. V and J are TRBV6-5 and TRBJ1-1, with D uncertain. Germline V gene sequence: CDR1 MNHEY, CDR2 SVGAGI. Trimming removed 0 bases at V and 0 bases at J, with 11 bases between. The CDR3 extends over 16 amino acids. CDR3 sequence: CASSYSGRTLNTEAFF. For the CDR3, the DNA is TGTGCCAGCAGTTACTCGGGGAGAACCCTGAACACTGAAGCTTTCTTT.

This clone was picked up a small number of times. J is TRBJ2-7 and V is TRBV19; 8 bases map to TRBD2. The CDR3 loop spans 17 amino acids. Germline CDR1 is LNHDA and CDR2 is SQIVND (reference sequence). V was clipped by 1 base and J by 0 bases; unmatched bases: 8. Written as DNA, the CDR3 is TGTGCCAGTAGTATAGCCCACCTTAGCGGGGACTCCTACGAGCAGTACTTC. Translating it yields CASSIAHLSGDSYEQYF.

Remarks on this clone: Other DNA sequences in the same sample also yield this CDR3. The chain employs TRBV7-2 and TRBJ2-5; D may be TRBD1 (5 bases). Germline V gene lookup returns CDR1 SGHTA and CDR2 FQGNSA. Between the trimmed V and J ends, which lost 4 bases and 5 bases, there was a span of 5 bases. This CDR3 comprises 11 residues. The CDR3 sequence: CASSSGETQYF. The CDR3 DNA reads TGTGCCAGCAGCTCAGGGGAGACCCAGTACTTC.

CDR3 nucleotide sequence: TGCGCCAGCAGCTCCCAAGGGCTACGAGAGACCCAGTACTTC. Its protein product is CASSSQGLRETQYF. V gene TRBV5-1 combines with J gene TRBJ2-5; D not resolved. The CDR3 totals 14 residues. Germline loops: CDR1 SGHRS, CDR2 YFSETQ. V was cut by 3 bases and J by 4 bases, with 13 bases left in between.

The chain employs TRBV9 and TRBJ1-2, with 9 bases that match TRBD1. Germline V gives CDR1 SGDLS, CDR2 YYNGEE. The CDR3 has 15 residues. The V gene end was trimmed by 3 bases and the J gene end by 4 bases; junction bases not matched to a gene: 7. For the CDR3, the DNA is TGTGCCAGCAGCGGACGGACAGGGGATTTCTATGGCTACACCTTC. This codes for CASSGRTGDFYGYTF. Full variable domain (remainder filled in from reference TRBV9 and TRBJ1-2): DSGVTQTPKHLITATGQRVTLRCSPRSGDLSVYWYQQSLDQGLQFLIQYYNGEERAKGNILERFSAQQFPDLHSELNLSSLELGDSALYFCASSGRTGDFYGYTFGSGTRLTVV.

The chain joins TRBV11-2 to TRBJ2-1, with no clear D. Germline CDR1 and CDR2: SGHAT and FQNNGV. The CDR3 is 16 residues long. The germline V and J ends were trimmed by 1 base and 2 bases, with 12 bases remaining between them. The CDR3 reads CASSLAFQRTYNEQFF. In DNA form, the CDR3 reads TGTGCCAGCAGCTTAGCTTTCCAACGTACCTACAATGAGCAGTTCTTC.

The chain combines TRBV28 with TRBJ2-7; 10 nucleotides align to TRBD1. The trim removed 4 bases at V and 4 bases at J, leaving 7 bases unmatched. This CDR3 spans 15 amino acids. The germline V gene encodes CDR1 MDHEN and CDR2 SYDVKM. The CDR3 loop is CASSSTGTGVYEQYF. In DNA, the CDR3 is TGTGCCAGCAGTTCGACCGGGACAGGGGTATACGAGCAGTACTTC.

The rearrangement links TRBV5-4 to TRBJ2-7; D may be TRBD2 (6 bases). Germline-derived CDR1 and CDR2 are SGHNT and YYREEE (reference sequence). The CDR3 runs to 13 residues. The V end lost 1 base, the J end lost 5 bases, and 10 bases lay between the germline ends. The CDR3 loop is CASSLPGGDEQYF. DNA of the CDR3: TGTGCCAGCAGCTTGCCTGGCGGGGACGAGCAGTACTTC.

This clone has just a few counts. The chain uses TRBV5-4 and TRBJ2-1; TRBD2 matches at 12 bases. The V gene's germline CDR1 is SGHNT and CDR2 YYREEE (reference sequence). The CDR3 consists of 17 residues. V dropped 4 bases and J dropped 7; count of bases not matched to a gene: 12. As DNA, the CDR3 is TGTGCCAGCAGCCAACCCGGGACTAGCGGGTATAGGAATGAGCAGTTCTTC. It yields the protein CASSQPGTSGYRNEQFF.

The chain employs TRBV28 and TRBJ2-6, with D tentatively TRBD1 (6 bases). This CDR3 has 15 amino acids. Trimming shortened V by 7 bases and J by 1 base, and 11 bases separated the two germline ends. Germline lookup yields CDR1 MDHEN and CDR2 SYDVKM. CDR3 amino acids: CASTRDISGANVLTF. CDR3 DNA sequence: TGTGCCAGCACCAGGGACATTTCTGGGGCCAACGTCCTGACTTTC.

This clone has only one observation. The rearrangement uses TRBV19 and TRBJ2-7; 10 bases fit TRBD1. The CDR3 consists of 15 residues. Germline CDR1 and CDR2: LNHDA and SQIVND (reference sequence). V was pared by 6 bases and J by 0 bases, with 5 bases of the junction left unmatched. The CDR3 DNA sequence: TGTGCCAGTAGCCTAGGGACAGGGGCCTCCTACGAGCAGTACTTC. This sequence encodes CASSLGTGASYEQYF.

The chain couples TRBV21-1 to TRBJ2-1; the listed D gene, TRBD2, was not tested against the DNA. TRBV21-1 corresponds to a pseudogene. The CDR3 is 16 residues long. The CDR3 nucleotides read TGTGCCAGCAGCAAAGGGGGCGGGAGGGCTTGGAATGAGCAGTTCTTC. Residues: CASSKGGGRAWNEQFF.

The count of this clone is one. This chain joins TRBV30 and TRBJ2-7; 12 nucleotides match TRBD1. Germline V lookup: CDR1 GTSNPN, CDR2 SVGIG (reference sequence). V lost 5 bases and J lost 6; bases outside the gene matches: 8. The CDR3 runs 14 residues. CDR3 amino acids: CAWHPGQGASEQYF. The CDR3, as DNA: TGTGCCTGGCATCCGGGACAGGGGGCGTCCGAGCAGTACTTC.

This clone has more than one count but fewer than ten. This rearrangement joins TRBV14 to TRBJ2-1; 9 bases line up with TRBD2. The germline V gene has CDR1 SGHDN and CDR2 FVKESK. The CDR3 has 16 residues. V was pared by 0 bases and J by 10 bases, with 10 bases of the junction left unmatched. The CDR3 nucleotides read TGTGCCAGCAGCCAAGATTGGAGCGGGAGGAGAGTAGAGCAGTTCTTC. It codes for CASSQDWSGRRVEQFF.

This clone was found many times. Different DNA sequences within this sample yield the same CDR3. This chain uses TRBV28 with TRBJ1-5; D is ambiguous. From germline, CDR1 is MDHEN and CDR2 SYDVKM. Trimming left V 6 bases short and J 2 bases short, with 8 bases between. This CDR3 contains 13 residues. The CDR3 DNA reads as TGTGCCAGCAGCCCCACGGGCAATCAGCCCCAGCATTTT. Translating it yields CASSPTGNQPQHF.

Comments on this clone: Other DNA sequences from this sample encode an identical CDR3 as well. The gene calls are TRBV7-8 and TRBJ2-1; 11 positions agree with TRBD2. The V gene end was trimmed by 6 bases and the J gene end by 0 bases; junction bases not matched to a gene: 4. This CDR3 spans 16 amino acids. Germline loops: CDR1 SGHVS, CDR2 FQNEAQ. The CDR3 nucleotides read TGTGCCAGCAGTTCCGGGACTAGCGGCTCCTACAATGAGCAGTTCTTC. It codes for CASSSGTSGSYNEQFF.

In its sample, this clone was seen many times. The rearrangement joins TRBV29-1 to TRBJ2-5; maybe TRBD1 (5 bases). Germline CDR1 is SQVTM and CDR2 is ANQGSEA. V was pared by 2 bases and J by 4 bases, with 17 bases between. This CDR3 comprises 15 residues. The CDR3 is CSVENHRMKGETQYF. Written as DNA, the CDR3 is TGCAGCGTTGAAAATCACAGGATGAAAGGAGAGACCCAGTACTTC.

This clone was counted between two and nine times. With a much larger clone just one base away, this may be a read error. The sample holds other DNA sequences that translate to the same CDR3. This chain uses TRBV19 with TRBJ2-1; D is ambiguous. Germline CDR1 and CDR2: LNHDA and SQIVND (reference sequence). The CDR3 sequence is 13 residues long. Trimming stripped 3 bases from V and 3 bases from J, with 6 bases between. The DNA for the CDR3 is TGTGCCAGTAGTATTTACGACTACAATGAGCAGTTCTTC. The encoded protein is CASSIYDYNEQFF.

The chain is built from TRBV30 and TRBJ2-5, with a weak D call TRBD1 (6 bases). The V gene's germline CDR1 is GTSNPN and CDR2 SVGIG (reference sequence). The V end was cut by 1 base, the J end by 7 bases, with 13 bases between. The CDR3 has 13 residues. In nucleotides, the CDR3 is TGTGCCTGGAGTGGGACAGCAGGAGGGACCCAGTACTTC. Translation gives CAWSGTAGGTQYF.

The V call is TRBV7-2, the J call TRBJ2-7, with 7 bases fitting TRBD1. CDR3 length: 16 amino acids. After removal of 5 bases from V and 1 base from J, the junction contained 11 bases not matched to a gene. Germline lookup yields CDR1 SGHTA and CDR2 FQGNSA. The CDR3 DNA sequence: TGTGCCAGCAGCCCCTTTTTTGCAGGGGGTTCCTACGAGCAGTACTTC. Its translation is CASSPFFAGGSYEQYF.

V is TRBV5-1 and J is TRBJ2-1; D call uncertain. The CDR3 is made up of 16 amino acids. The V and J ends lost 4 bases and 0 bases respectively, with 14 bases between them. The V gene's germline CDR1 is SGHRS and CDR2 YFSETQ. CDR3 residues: CASSPGQRVSYNEQFF. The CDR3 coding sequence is TGCGCCAGCAGCCCAGGCCAGCGAGTCTCCTACAATGAGCAGTTCTTC.

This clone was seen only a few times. This CDR3 is CASTGGGETQYF. CDR3 coding DNA: TGTGCCTCAACAGGGGGCGGGGAGACCCAGTACTTC. This chain links TRBV15 with TRBJ2-5, with 9 bases fitting TRBD1. This CDR3 comprises 12 residues. The junction had 6 bases not matched to a gene; V was cut back by 11 bases and J by 5 bases. Per the germline V gene, CDR1 is LNHNV and CDR2 is YYDKDF (reference sequence).

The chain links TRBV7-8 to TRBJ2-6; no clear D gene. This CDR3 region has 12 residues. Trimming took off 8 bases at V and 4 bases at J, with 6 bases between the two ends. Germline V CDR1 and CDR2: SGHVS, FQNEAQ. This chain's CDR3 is CASVSGANVLTF. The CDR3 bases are TGTGCCAGCGTATCGGGGGCCAACGTCCTGACTTTC.

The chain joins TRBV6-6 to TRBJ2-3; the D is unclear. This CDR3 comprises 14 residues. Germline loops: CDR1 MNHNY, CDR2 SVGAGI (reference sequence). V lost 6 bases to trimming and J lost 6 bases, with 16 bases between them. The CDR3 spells CASRPPLRPDTQYF. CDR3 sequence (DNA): TGTGCCAGCAGGCCACCTCTTCGGCCCGATACGCAGTATTTT.

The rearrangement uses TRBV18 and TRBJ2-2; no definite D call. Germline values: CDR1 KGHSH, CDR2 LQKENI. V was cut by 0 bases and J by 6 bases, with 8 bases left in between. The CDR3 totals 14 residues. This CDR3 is CASSPPGLPGELFF. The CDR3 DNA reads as TGTGCCAGCTCACCACCAGGGCTACCCGGGGAGCTGTTTTTT.